The clone carrying this TCR beta chain turned up a few times. Germline V gives CDR1 SQVTM, CDR2 ANQGSEA. V was pared by 3 bases and J by 7 bases, with 12 bases between. The CDR3 runs to 12 residues. Assay used: immunoSEQ multiplex PCR; TCRdb lists only in-frame clones, some missing. The table includes approximately 17,000 clones, over 60% detected once. Time point given: cycle 4 day 1 (C4D1), after five to seven weeks of nivolumab. Every patient experienced relapse after autologous stem cell transplantation, and brentuximab vedotin exposure varied. These data are taken from a study of PD-1 blockade in classical Hodgkin lymphoma.

This TCR came from a human donor with classical Hodgkin lymphoma. The gene calls are TRBV29-1 and TRBJ2-5; D perhaps matches TRBD1 (5 bases). The sequenced sample was peripheral blood mononuclear cells (PBMCs), obtained before the fourth cycle of nivolumab. As DNA, the CDR3 is TGCAGCGTTGATGCAGGGCATTGGACCCAGTACTTC. Protein sequence: CSVDAGHWTQYF.